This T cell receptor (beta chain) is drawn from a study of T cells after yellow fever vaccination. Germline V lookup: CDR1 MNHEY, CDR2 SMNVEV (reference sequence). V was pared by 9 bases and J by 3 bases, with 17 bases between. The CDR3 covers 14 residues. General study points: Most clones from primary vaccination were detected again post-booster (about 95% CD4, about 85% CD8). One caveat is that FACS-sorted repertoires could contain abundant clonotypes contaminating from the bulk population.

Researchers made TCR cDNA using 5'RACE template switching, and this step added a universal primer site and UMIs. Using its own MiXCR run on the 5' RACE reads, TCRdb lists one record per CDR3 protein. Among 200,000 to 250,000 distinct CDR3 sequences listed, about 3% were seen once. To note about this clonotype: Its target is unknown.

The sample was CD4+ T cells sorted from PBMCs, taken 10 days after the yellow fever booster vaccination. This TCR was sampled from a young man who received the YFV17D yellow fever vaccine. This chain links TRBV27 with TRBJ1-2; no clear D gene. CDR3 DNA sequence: TGTGCCAGAGGCCTGGAAGGGTTAGACTATGGCTACACCTTC. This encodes CARGLEGLDYGYTF.